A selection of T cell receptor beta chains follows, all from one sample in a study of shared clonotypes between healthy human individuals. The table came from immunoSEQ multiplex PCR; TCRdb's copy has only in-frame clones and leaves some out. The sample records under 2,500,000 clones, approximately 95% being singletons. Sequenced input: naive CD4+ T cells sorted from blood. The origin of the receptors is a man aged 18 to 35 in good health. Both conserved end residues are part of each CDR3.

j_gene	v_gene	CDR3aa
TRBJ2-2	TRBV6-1	CASSGTGFGTGELFF
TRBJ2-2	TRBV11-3	CASSSVGELFF
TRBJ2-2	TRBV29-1	CSVDVGNTGELFF
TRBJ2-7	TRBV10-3	CAISESSSRIDEQYF
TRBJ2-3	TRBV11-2	CASSSGTDNTQYF
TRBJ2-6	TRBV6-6	CASSYSTVSGANVLTF
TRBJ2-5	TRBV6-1	CASRTSGRGQETQYF
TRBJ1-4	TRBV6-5	CASTRTPNEKLFF
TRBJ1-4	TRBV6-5	CASSRKTAGEKLFF
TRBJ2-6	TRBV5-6	CASSRLQGAGANVLTF
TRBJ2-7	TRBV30	CAWSPRASSYEQYF
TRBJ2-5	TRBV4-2	CASSHDRRPETQYF
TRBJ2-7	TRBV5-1	CASSLRTGDGYEQYF
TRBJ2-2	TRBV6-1	CASSEKLGTGELFF
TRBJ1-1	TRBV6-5	CATRRGLEAFF
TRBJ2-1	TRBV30	CAWSVRLAGLNEQFF